Following are 21 T cell receptor beta chains from one sample sequenced in a study of CD8 T cells in Susac syndrome. Reverse transcription of roughly 0.45 to 1 ug RNA used random hexamers. Each CDR3 protein gets one entry after TCRdb re-called the immunoSEQ multiplex PCR reads with MiXCR. The data hold approximately 170,000 distinct CDR3 sequences, with 90% to 95% observed a single time. The sequenced material came from CD4+ T cells from PBMCs. These receptors all stem from a human donor in good health.

This chain connects TRBV3-1 to TRBJ1-1; no clear D. Germline CDR1 reads LGHDT; CDR2 reads YNNKEL (reference sequence). V lost 2 bases, J lost 4 bases, and 11 bases lay in between. This CDR3 is built from 14 residues. The chain's CDR3 is CASSQFVQITEAFF. The CDR3 region has the DNA TGTGCCAGCAGCCAATTCGTACAGATCACTGAAGCTTTCTTT. Based on the CDR3 plus reference TRBV3-1 and TRBJ1-1, the full variable domain is DTAVSQTPKYLVTQMGNDKSIKCEQNLGHDTMYWYKQDSKKFLKIMFSYNNKELIINETVPNRFSPKSPDKAHLNLHINSLELGDSAVYFCASSQFVQITEAFFGQGTRLTVV.

V is TRBV5-4 and J is TRBJ2-4; D unclear. V was clipped by 1 base and J by 6 bases, with 17 bases between them. CDR1 and CDR2 (germline): SGHNT, YYREEE (reference sequence). The CDR3 length is 16 residues. The CDR3 protein is CASSLLTLEKRNIQYF. CDR3 DNA: TGTGCCAGCAGCTTGTTGACCCTAGAGAAGAGAAACATTCAGTACTTC. Based on the CDR3 plus reference TRBV5-4 and TRBJ2-4, the full variable domain is ETGVTQSPTHLIKTRGQQVTLRCSSQSGHNTVSWYQQALGQGPQFIFQYYREEENGRGNFPPRFSGLQFPNYSSELNVNALELDDSALYLCASSLLTLEKRNIQYFGAGTRLSVL.

The V gene is TRBV2, the J gene TRBJ2-4; D gene ambiguous. V shed 6 bases and J shed 0 bases, with 6 bases lying between them. The CDR3 is made up of 13 amino acids. Per germline, CDR1 SNHLY and CDR2 FYNNEI. CDR3 DNA sequence: TGTGCCAGCAGGGGGTTAGCCAAAAACATTCAGTACTTC. It yields the protein CASRGLAKNIQYF.

The gene calls are TRBV5-1 and TRBJ2-7; D uncertain. Germline V gives CDR1 SGHRS, CDR2 YFSETQ. V dropped 1 base and J dropped 5 bases, with 13 bases sitting between them. The CDR3 totals 14 residues. The CDR3 spells CASSLSQPVNEQYF. CDR3 nucleotide sequence: TGCGCCAGCAGCTTGTCCCAGCCAGTTAACGAGCAGTACTTC.

The rearrangement uses TRBV20-1 and TRBJ2-5; 10 bases fit TRBD1. CDR3 length: 13 residues. The germline V gene has CDR1 DFQATT and CDR2 SNEGSKA (reference sequence). V trimming: 5 bases; J trimming: 5 bases; junction bases outside the gene matches: 5. The CDR3 region is CSALRTGGETQYF. CDR3 nucleotides: TGCAGTGCTCTGCGGACAGGGGGGGAGACCCAGTACTTC.

The rearrangement links TRBV7-2 to TRBJ2-5; tentative D call: TRBD2 (5 bases). This CDR3 region has 13 residues. Germline values: CDR1 SGHTA, CDR2 FQGNSA. V dropped 5 bases and J dropped 5 bases, with 12 bases sitting between them. CDR3 bases: TGTGCCAGCAGCCGCGGGTGGCGGGAGACCCAGTACTTC. This sequence encodes CASSRGWRETQYF.

This chain links TRBV5-1 with TRBJ2-5, with D perhaps matching TRBD1 or TRBD2 (6 bases each). Trimming pared 4 bases from V and 4 bases from J, leaving 14 bases between. The CDR3 sequence is 14 residues long. CDR1 is SGHRS and CDR2 is YFSETQ in the germline V gene. The CDR3 sequence is CASSVRGGGETQYF. The CDR3 bases are TGCGCCAGCAGCGTGAGAGGAGGGGGAGAGACCCAGTACTTC.

The V gene is TRBV24-1, the J gene TRBJ2-1, with D perhaps matching TRBD1 (5 bases). Germline values: CDR1 KGHDR, CDR2 SFDVKD. Trimming left V 3 bases short and J 0 bases short, with 8 bases between. The CDR3 runs 15 residues. In nucleotides, the CDR3 is TGTGCCACCAGTGATCTCGGACACTCCTACAATGAGCAGTTCTTC. Its protein is CATSDLGHSYNEQFF.

This clonotype was observed a handful of times. The chain uses TRBV18 and TRBJ2-7; either TRBD1 or TRBD2 may supply D (5 bases each). The CDR3 is made up of 13 amino acids. Trimming removed 3 bases from V and 2 bases from J, with 8 bases in between. The germline CDR1 and CDR2 sequences are KGHSH and LQKENI. The CDR3 is CASSPGRTYEQYF. The CDR3, as DNA: TGTGCCAGCTCACCGGGACGGACCTACGAGCAGTACTTC.

J is TRBJ2-5 and V is TRBV20-1, with 11 bases matching TRBD1. CDR3 length: 13 amino acids. Germline trimming cut 5 bases from V and 4 bases from J; bases unmatched to any gene: 3. Germline V gene sequence: CDR1 DFQATT, CDR2 SNEGSKA (reference sequence). The CDR3 DNA follows: TGCAGTGCTCGGACAGGGGGCAGAGAGACCCAGTACTTC. It translates to CSARTGGRETQYF.

The chain links TRBV29-1 to TRBJ2-5; D might be TRBD1 or TRBD2, each matching 6 bases. The CDR3 length is 13 residues. The germline V gene encodes CDR1 SQVTM and CDR2 ANQGSEA. With 5 bases removed from V and 4 bases from J, the gap between germline ends came to 14 bases. In DNA, the CDR3 is TGCAGCGTTCGAGAAGGGGGGATAGAGACCCAGTACTTC. Protein product: CSVREGGIETQYF.

The chain is built from TRBV7-9 and TRBJ2-1; possible D gene TRBD2, 7 bases. The germline CDR1 and CDR2 sequences are SEHNR and FQNEAQ (reference sequence). Trimming shortened V by 5 bases and J by 10 bases, and 21 bases separated the two germline ends. The CDR3 length is 15 residues. The CDR3 here is CASSGPGRGAKEQFF. As DNA, the CDR3 is TGTGCCAGCAGCGGCCCGGGACGGGGGGCGAAAGAGCAGTTCTTC.

V and J are TRBV20-1 and TRBJ2-7, with 9 bases lining up with TRBD2. V shed 1 base and J 11 bases; nucleotides not matched to a gene: 12. The CDR3 loop spans 14 amino acids. Germline V lookup: CDR1 DFQATT, CDR2 SNEGSKA (reference sequence). The CDR3 spells CSARVSSGVPVEYF. CDR3 nucleotides: TGCAGTGCTAGAGTGTCTAGCGGGGTCCCCGTGGAGTACTTC.

The chain has TRBV15 and TRBJ2-5, with D possibly being TRBD1 (6 bases). V was clipped by 4 bases and J by 0 bases, with 9 bases between them. This CDR3 spans 14 amino acids. From germline, CDR1 is LNHNV and CDR2 YYDKDF (reference sequence). The CDR3 here is CATSKGQNQETQYF. The CDR3 DNA sequence: TGTGCCACCAGCAAAGGACAGAACCAAGAGACCCAGTACTTC.

This chain uses TRBV9 with TRBJ1-2, with D unclear. The V and J ends lost 0 bases and 8 bases respectively, with 14 bases between them. The CDR3 is 14 amino acids. Looked up from germline, CDR1 is SGDLS and CDR2 is YYNGEE. The CDR3 loop reads CASSVELGSRGYTF. The CDR3 region has the DNA TGTGCCAGCAGCGTAGAGTTGGGTTCCCGGGGCTACACCTTC.

The CDR3, as DNA: TGTGCCAGCAGCTCCCTCTCCTCGAACATTCAGTACTTC. It translates to CASSSLSSNIQYF. The chain is built from TRBV7-9 and TRBJ2-4; unclear D gene. Deletions cut 4 bases from V and 7 bases from J, with 11 bases between. CDR3 length equals 13 residues. Germline V gives CDR1 SEHNR, CDR2 FQNEAQ (reference sequence).

The chain has TRBV9 and TRBJ2-1; TRBD2 matches 7 bases. Germline-derived CDR1 and CDR2 are SGDLS and YYNGEE. The CDR3 extends over 16 amino acids. V shed 6 bases, J shed 6 bases, and the junction held 15 bases outside the gene matches. The CDR3 DNA follows: TGTGCCAGCAACCGGATGGGGGGGACGTGGGGCAATGAGCAGTTCTTC. Amino acids: CASNRMGGTWGNEQFF.

The chain joins TRBV29-1 to TRBJ2-5, with D unclear. Trimming pared 4 bases from V and 1 base from J, leaving 7 bases between. The CDR3 has 12 residues. Per germline, CDR1 SQVTM and CDR2 ANQGSEA. The CDR3 protein is CSVGNVQETQYF. The CDR3 DNA reads as TGCAGCGTTGGGAACGTCCAAGAGACCCAGTACTTC.

The chain recombines TRBV7-3 with TRBJ1-2; D ambiguous. Germline V gene lookup returns CDR1 SGHTA and CDR2 FQGTGA. V was pared by 4 bases and J by 3 bases, with 9 bases between. The CDR3 has 13 amino acids. CDR3: CASSSANDYGYTF. CDR3 in DNA: TGTGCCAGCAGCTCGGCCAACGACTATGGCTACACCTTC. Full variable domain (rest looked up from reference TRBV7-3 and TRBJ1-2): GAGVSQTPSNKVTEKGKYVELRCDPISGHTALYWYRQSLGQGPEFLIYFQGTGAADDSGLPNDRFFAVRPEGSVSTLKIQRTERGDSAVYLCASSSANDYGYTFGSGTRLTVV.

The chain joins TRBV5-6 to TRBJ1-4, with D uncertain. Germline V gives CDR1 SGHDT, CDR2 YYEEEE. Between the trimmed V and J ends, which lost 0 bases and 8 bases, there was a span of 20 bases. The CDR3 consists of 17 residues. CDR3 in amino acids: CASSLGVREGQKEKLFF. The CDR3 region has the DNA TGTGCCAGCAGCTTGGGTGTTCGTGAAGGGCAGAAGGAAAAACTGTTTTTT.

V usage is TRBV5-1 and J usage is TRBJ2-6; D gene ambiguous. The CDR3 sequence is 15 residues long. CDR1 is SGHRS and CDR2 is YFSETQ in the germline V gene. The V end was cut by 1 base, the J end by 0 bases, with 5 bases between. The CDR3 coding sequence is TGCGCCAGCAGCTTGTATGCCTCTGGGGCCAACGTCCTGACTTTC. Its protein is CASSLYASGANVLTF.